One and the same sample provided the 23 T cell receptor beta chains below, sequenced in a study of shared clonotypes between healthy human individuals (dated by TCRdb to 2020 to 2021). The library was produced with the immunoSEQ multiplex PCR assay. The source is immuneACCESS, and TCRdb retained only in-frame sequences with V and J called. Part of the clones is not carried over; for the studies checked, unresolved V genes explain less than half of this, and the remainder is unexplained. The sample table shows about 1 million clones, and approximately 72% are seen once. About 1.5% of the sample is in the top ten clones. Input material: memory CD4+ T cells sorted from blood. Per the publication, the cell subset or site label means: CD45RA-negative fraction. All receptors come from a man aged 18 to 35 in good health.

V is TRBV10-2 and J is TRBJ2-7; a weak D match, TRBD1 (6 bases). Germline CDR1 WSHSY, CDR2 SAAADI. This CDR3 is built from 16 residues. Trimming stripped 2 bases from V and 4 bases from J, with 18 bases between. The CDR3 here is CASSEGYGTLPYEQYF. For the CDR3, the DNA is TGCGCCAGCAGTGAGGGGTATGGGACACTCCCTTACGAGCAGTACTTC.

The table lists this clone with many counts. This sample includes further DNA sequences coding for the same CDR3. The V and J genes are TRBV5-1 and TRBJ2-7, with D possibly called TRBD1 or TRBD2 (5 bases each). V shed 4 bases and J shed 3 bases, with 11 bases lying between them. Germline values: CDR1 SGHRS, CDR2 YFSETQ. This CDR3 contains 13 residues. The CDR3 is CASSKGRDYEQYF. CDR3 nucleotides: TGCGCCAGCAGCAAGGGACGGGACTACGAGCAGTACTTC.

The CDR3, as DNA: TGTGCCAGCAGAGTAACAGGGGCCCTAGGGACCCAGTACTTC. Residues: CASRVTGALGTQYF. This chain connects TRBV6-5 to TRBJ2-5; TRBD1 matches 7 bases. The CDR3 is 14 amino acids. CDR1 and CDR2 (germline): MNHEY, SVGAGI. J gave up 7 bases and V 6 bases, and 11 bases lay outside the gene matches.

This chain uses TRBV5-1 with TRBJ1-2; D is possibly TRBD1 (5 bases). This CDR3 is built from 12 residues. Germline lookup yields CDR1 SGHRS and CDR2 YFSETQ. V lost 6 bases and J lost 7, with 13 bases in between. CDR3: CASTDTAPGYTF. The CDR3 DNA reads TGCGCCAGCACGGACACGGCCCCTGGCTACACCTTC.

This clone was seen a single time. V usage is TRBV28 and J usage is TRBJ1-6; D is ambiguous. The CDR3 contains 14 residues. Germline V gene lookup returns CDR1 MDHEN and CDR2 SYDVKM. V was trimmed by 2 bases and J by 11 bases, leaving 13 bases between them. CDR3 DNA: TGTGCCAGCAGTTTAGCGGGGATGAGGGCACCCCTCCACTTT. As protein: CASSLAGMRAPLHF. Together with reference TRBV28 and TRBJ1-6, the CDR3 gives the full variable domain: DVKVTQSSRYLVKRTGEKVFLECVQDMDHENMFWYRQDPGLGLRLIYFSYDVKMKEKGDIPEGYSVSREKKERFSLILESASTNQTSMYLCASSLAGMRAPLHFGNGTRLTVT.

The rearrangement uses TRBV11-3 and TRBJ2-2; 9 bases agree with TRBD2. With 1 base clipped from V and 7 bases from J, the junction kept 13 bases outside the gene matches. CDR1 is SGHNT, CDR2 YENEEA, per germline. This CDR3 region has 18 residues. The CDR3 DNA reads as TGTGCCAGCAGCTTAGGCCCTGGGGCTAGCGGGATGGTCGGGGAGCTGTTTTTT. This translates into CASSLGPGASGMVGELFF.

V gene TRBV19 combines with J gene TRBJ1-1, with 9 bases lining up with TRBD1. CDR3 length: 14 amino acids. V shed 4 bases and J 5 bases; nucleotides not matched to a gene: 5. CDR1 and CDR2 (germline): LNHDA, SQIVND (reference sequence). The CDR3 protein is CASSTTGGVTEAFF. CDR3 sequence (DNA): TGTGCCAGTAGTACTACAGGGGGCGTTACTGAAGCTTTCTTT. Looking up the rest from reference TRBV19 and TRBJ1-1 gives the full variable domain: DGGITQSPKYLFRKEGQNVTLSCEQNLNHDAMYWYRQDPGQGLRLIYYSQIVNDFQKGDIAEGYSVSREKKESFPLTVTSAQKNPTAFYLCASSTTGGVTEAFFGQGTRLTVV.

The V gene is TRBV7-2, the J gene TRBJ2-1; D is perhaps TRBD1 or TRBD2 (5 bases each). Trimming left V 3 bases short and J 10 bases short, with 19 bases between. CDR1 is SGHTA, CDR2 FQGNSA, per germline. CDR3 length: 15 residues. CDR3 amino acids: CASSFSGTPGTEQFF. Here the CDR3 DNA reads TGTGCCAGCAGCTTTTCCGGGACGCCAGGAACGGAGCAGTTCTTC.

V and J are TRBV9 and TRBJ1-1; D is unresolved. V lost 6 bases, J lost 5 bases, and 14 bases lay in between. The CDR3 has 13 residues. The germline CDR1 and CDR2 sequences are SGDLS and YYNGEE. The CDR3 sequence is CASTAEGGTEAFF. Here the CDR3 DNA reads TGTGCCAGCACAGCCGAGGGCGGTACTGAAGCTTTCTTT. Together with reference TRBV9 and TRBJ1-1, the CDR3 gives the full variable domain: DSGVTQTPKHLITATGQRVTLRCSPRSGDLSVYWYQQSLDQGLQFLIQYYNGEERAKGNILERFSAQQFPDLHSELNLSSLELGDSALYFCASTAEGGTEAFFGQGTRLTVV.

This clone was observed at least ten times. V usage is TRBV11-2 and J usage is TRBJ2-7; TRBD1 matches at 11 bases. The CDR3 spans 16 residues. V shed 1 base, J shed 4 bases, and the junction held 6 bases outside the gene matches. CDR1 and CDR2 (germline): SGHAT, FQNNGV. DNA of the CDR3: TGTGCCAGCAGCTTAGCGAGGGGACAGGGGGGGTACGAGCAGTACTTC. It specifies CASSLARGQGGYEQYF.

About this clone itself: This sample includes further DNA sequences coding for the same CDR3. V gene TRBV6-6 combines with J gene TRBJ1-5; D gene ambiguous. Trimming shortened V by 5 bases and J by 2 bases, and 7 bases separated the two germline ends. The CDR3 totals 13 residues. The germline CDR1 and CDR2 sequences are MNHNY and SVGAGI (reference sequence). In DNA form, the CDR3 reads TGTGCCAGCAGTCCCGGGGGCAATCAGCCCCAGCATTTT. Translation gives CASSPGGNQPQHF.

The chain combines TRBV28 with TRBJ1-4; D may be TRBD1 (6 bases). Germline V gene lookup returns CDR1 MDHEN and CDR2 SYDVKM. The CDR3 has 14 amino acids. Trimming took 7 bases from V and 10 from J, leaving 19 bases between them. CDR3 protein: CASTSKGQVGKLFF. In DNA form, the CDR3 reads TGTGCCAGCACCTCCAAGGGACAAGTGGGAAAACTGTTTTTT.

The J gene is TRBJ2-7, the V gene TRBV6-1; D remains unclear. Trimming stripped 0 bases from V and 3 bases from J, with 6 bases between. Per the germline V gene, CDR1 is MNHNS and CDR2 is SASEGT. This CDR3 is 13 amino acids long. The CDR3 reads CASSEAGNYEQYF. The CDR3 nucleotides are TGTGCCAGCAGTGAAGCTGGCAACTACGAGCAGTACTTC.

The chain links TRBV25-1 to TRBJ1-2; a weak D match, TRBD1 (6 bases). This CDR3 has 13 amino acids. From germline, CDR1 is MGHDK and CDR2 SYGVNS. The germline V and J ends were trimmed by 4 bases and 8 bases, with 14 bases remaining between them. Here the CDR3 DNA reads TGTGCCAGCAGTGGGGGCCGGGGGCAAGGCTACACCTTC. This sequence encodes CASSGGRGQGYTF.

This chain connects TRBV13 to TRBJ2-5, with 7 bases matching TRBD2. V gave up 2 bases and J gave up 7 bases; unmatched junction bases: 16. Looked up from germline, CDR1 is PRHDT and CDR2 is FYEKMQ (reference sequence). The CDR3 is 17 residues long. CDR3 bases: TGTGCCAGCAGCTTAAGGTCAGAGCGGGGACCTAGCGTGACCCAGTACTTC. Its protein product is CASSLRSERGPSVTQYF.

This chain joins TRBV25-1 and TRBJ1-6, with D perhaps TRBD1 (5 bases). Trimming pared 2 bases from V and 4 bases from J, leaving 9 bases between. CDR3 size: 15 residues. CDR1 MGHDK and CDR2 SYGVNS come from the germline V gene. The CDR3 here is CASSEGQGYNSPLHF. CDR3 bases: TGTGCCAGCAGTGAAGGCCAGGGTTATAATTCACCCCTCCACTTT.

V gene TRBV7-9 combines with J gene TRBJ2-7, with D unresolved. The germline gives CDR1 SEHNR, CDR2 FQNEAQ (reference sequence). Trimming removed 5 bases from V and 9 bases from J, with 11 bases in between. The CDR3 spans 11 residues. CDR3: CASSRGQAQYF. In DNA form, the CDR3 reads TGTGCCAGCAGCCGAGGCCAGGCGCAGTACTTC. Combining the CDR3 with reference TRBV7-9 and TRBJ2-7 gives the whole variable domain DTGVSQNPRHKITKRGQNVTFRCDPISEHNRLYWYRQTLGQGPEFLTYFQNEAQLEKSRLLSDRFSAERPKGSFSTLEIQRTEQGDSAMYLCASSRGQAQYFGPGTRLTVT.

This clone was counted only a few times. Other nucleotide sequences from this sample produce the same CDR3. This chain connects TRBV11-2 to TRBJ2-2; 12 nucleotides match TRBD1. This CDR3 has 17 residues. Germline assignment: CDR1 SGHAT and CDR2 FQNNGV. Trimming took 8 bases from V and 7 from J; bases not matched to a gene: 14. In nucleotides, the CDR3 is TGTGCCAGCGCCATGGGGGGGGGACAGGGGGCGTTCGGGGAGCTGTTTTTT. Protein product: CASAMGGGQGAFGELFF.

The chain joins TRBV5-1 to TRBJ2-5; D remains unclear. V was clipped by 4 bases and J by 6 bases, with 16 bases between them. Germline values: CDR1 SGHRS, CDR2 YFSETQ. The CDR3 runs 14 residues. CDR3: CASSPDGEVKTQYF. In DNA form, the CDR3 reads TGCGCCAGCAGCCCGGACGGCGAGGTGAAGACCCAGTACTTC.

The rearrangement links TRBV4-1 to TRBJ1-6; D unclear. V lost 1 base, J lost 6 bases, and 10 bases lay in between. The CDR3 covers 15 residues. Germline CDR1 and CDR2: MGHRA and YSYEKL. The CDR3 nucleotides are TGCGCCAGCAGCCAAGGGGCAGGTGGTAATTCACCCCTCCACTTT. This gives the protein CASSQGAGGNSPLHF.

The V and J genes are TRBV5-6 and TRBJ1-2; 9 positions match TRBD1. The CDR3 length is 12 residues. Germline trimming cut 6 bases from V and 9 bases from J; bases unmatched to any gene: 6. Germline lookup yields CDR1 SGHDT and CDR2 YYEEEE. The chain's CDR3 is CASIRTGASYTF. CDR3 DNA: TGTGCCAGCATCAGGACAGGGGCAAGCTACACCTTC.

V gene TRBV28 combines with J gene TRBJ1-2; D gene unclear. This CDR3 comprises 13 residues. V shed 5 bases and J shed 4 bases, with 11 bases lying between them. The V gene's germline CDR1 is MDHEN and CDR2 SYDVKM. CDR3 residues: CASSDDPFYGYTF. CDR3 nucleotides: TGTGCCAGCAGTGATGACCCGTTCTATGGCTACACCTTC.

A few counts support this clone. This sequence joins TRBV4-2 and TRBJ1-4, with 9 bases matching TRBD1. The CDR3 loop spans 15 amino acids. With 8 bases clipped from V and 6 bases from J, the junction kept 10 bases outside the gene matches. CDR1 and CDR2 from the germline V gene are LGHNA and YNFKEQ. This chain's CDR3 is CASQASGTGHEKLFF. Written as DNA, the CDR3 is TGTGCCAGCCAAGCCAGCGGGACAGGGCATGAAAAACTGTTTTTT.